The subject of this entry is one TCR beta chain. What it binds is unknown. Germline V gene lookup returns CDR1 DFQATT and CDR2 SNEGSKA (reference sequence). Trimming removed 3 bases from V and 5 bases from J; junction bases left unmatched: 8. The CDR3 has 15 residues. Generated by immunoSEQ multiplex PCR, the TCRdb table keeps only in-frame clones and is missing some. This sample has roughly 150,000 clones; roughly nine tenths occur once, and the top ten carry 1.5% to 2%. The data derive from a study of T cell responses to AZD1222 COVID-19 vaccine. General observations from the study: Clonal diversity may have been underestimated, and the donors were mostly white British, with more females than males.

The receptor comes from an adult in good health. Sequencing was performed on peripheral blood, taken on day 0 of AZD1222 vaccination. The chain links TRBV20-1 to TRBJ2-5, with 11 bases matching TRBD1. Written as DNA, the CDR3 is TGCAGTGCTAGTTTTGGGACAGGGGGATTGGAGACCCAGTACTTC. Protein product: CSASFGTGGLETQYF.